A selection of T cell receptor beta chains follows, all from one sample in a study of cytomegalovirus exposure and HLA in healthy donors. Measured with immunoSEQ multiplex PCR; TCRdb has only the in-frame clones, and not every one. The data contain 130,000 or so clones, around 77% of them seen just once; the ten biggest clones take up 1% to 1.5%. The sample comprised PBMCs. The receptors were sampled from a man between 45 and 60 years old in good health and CMV-seronegative. The CDR3 runs from the conserved cysteine through the conserved F or W. Fields, in order: D gene, J gene, V gene, clone size, CDR3 protein, CDR3 DNA. The D gene is left open where the match is weak. Some rows have no size entry. The others give once, few or many, or a class for an expanded clone.

>.|TRBJ2-7|TRBV7-2|.
CASSLYGMEGLYF
TGTGCCAGCAGCTTATACGGCATGGAGGGCCTGTACTTC
>.|TRBJ2-3|TRBV4-3|.
CASSPRQADTQYF
TGCGCCAGCAGCCCGCGACAAGCAGATACGCAGTATTTT
>TRBD2|TRBJ2-1|TRBV15|.
CATSRDRLAVVNEQFF
TGTGCCACCAGCAGAGATCGGCTAGCGGTCGTCAATGAGCAGTTCTTC
>.|TRBJ1-3|TRBV6-6|few
CASSYTGVGNTIYF
TGTGCCAGCAGTTATACAGGTGTTGGAAACACCATATATTTT
>TRBD2|TRBJ2-7|TRBV7-2|.
CASSSSRLAGGYEQYF
TGTGCCAGCAGCTCGTCACGACTAGCGGGAGGCTACGAGCAGTACTTC
>.|TRBJ2-5|TRBV2|once
CASSERRGTQETQYF
TGTGCCAGCAGTGAAAGGCGGGGAACACAAGAGACCCAGTACTTC
>.|TRBJ2-1|TRBV5-1|.
CASSLAGQGQFF
TGCGCCAGCAGCCTCGCGGGGCAGGGGCAGTTCTTC
>TRBD1|TRBJ2-6|TRBV19|.
CASSNRQGASGANVLTF
TGTGCCAGTAGCAATCGACAGGGGGCTTCTGGGGCCAACGTCCTGACTTTC
>TRBD2|TRBJ2-1|TRBV18|.
CASSSQRGVYNEQFF
TGTGCCAGCTCCTCCCAGCGGGGGGTATACAATGAGCAGTTCTTC
>TRBD1|TRBJ2-5|TRBV7-2|.
CASSLGVGTAQETQYF
TGTGCCAGCAGCTTAGGGGTTGGGACAGCCCAAGAGACCCAGTACTTC
>TRBD2|TRBJ2-7|TRBV15|.
CATSIAGGPYEQYF
TGTGCCACCAGCATTGCGGGAGGTCCCTACGAGCAGTACTTC
>.|TRBJ2-5|TRBV5-1|once
CASSAEGGEEETQYF
TGCGCCAGCAGCGCCGAAGGAGGGGAGGAAGAGACCCAGTACTTC
>TRBD1|TRBJ1-4|TRBV5-1|.
CASRVAGTGAEKLFF
TGCGCCAGCAGAGTCGCCGGGACAGGGGCCGAAAAACTGTTTTTT
>TRBD1|TRBJ2-5|TRBV11-1|.
CASSLVGQVQETQYF
TGTGCCAGCAGCTTGGTGGGACAGGTCCAGGAGACCCAGTACTTC
>TRBD1|TRBJ2-2|TRBV6-4|.
CASSAQSTGAAAGELFF
TGTGCCAGCTCGGCGCAAAGTACAGGGGCTGCCGCCGGGGAGCTGTTTTTT
>.|TRBJ2-5|TRBV29-1|.
CSVLGGRREETQYF
TGCAGCGTGCTCGGAGGGAGGCGTGAAGAGACCCAGTACTTC
>TRBD1|TRBJ2-5|TRBV6-1|.
CATSGNRGGETQYF
TGTGCCACCTCCGGGAACAGGGGCGGGGAGACCCAGTACTTC
>TRBD1|TRBJ1-5|TRBV7-6|many
CASSLTLGQNQPQHF
TGTGCCAGCAGCTTGACCCTGGGACAGAATCAGCCCCAGCATTTT
>.|TRBJ1-5|TRBV15|.
CATSREQGGHQPQHF
TGTGCCACCAGCAGAGAACAGGGCGGCCATCAGCCCCAGCATTTT
>TRBD1|TRBJ2-7|TRBV2|.
CASSEGGQIYEQYF
TGTGCCAGCAGTGAAGGGGGACAGATCTACGAGCAGTACTTC
>TRBD2|TRBJ2-3|TRBV4-1|.
CASSLGTSGRAMDTQYF
TGCGCCAGCAGCCTCGGGACTAGCGGGAGGGCCATGGATACGCAGTATTTT
>.|TRBJ2-2|TRBV6-1|.
CASNFRDYTGELFF
TGTGCCAGCAATTTCAGGGATTACACCGGGGAGCTGTTTTTT
>.|TRBJ1-1|TRBV7-3|.
CASSLSAENTEAFF
TGTGCCAGCAGCTTAAGCGCCGAAAACACTGAAGCTTTCTTT
>TRBD1|TRBJ2-2|TRBV5-1|.
CASSYRQGETGELFF
TGCGCCAGCAGCTATAGACAGGGGGAAACCGGGGAGCTGTTTTTT
>TRBD1|TRBJ2-3|TRBV5-6|.
CASRRRGTGGTDTQYF
TGTGCCAGCAGGCGCCGTGGGACAGGAGGCACAGATACGCAGTATTTT
>TRBD2|TRBJ2-7|TRBV6-1|.
CATRDYNYEQYF
TGTGCCACCCGGGACTATAACTACGAGCAGTACTTC
>TRBD1|TRBJ1-2|TRBV5-1|.
CASSMGQNYGYTF
TGCGCCAGCAGCATGGGACAGAACTATGGCTACACCTTC
>.|TRBJ2-7|TRBV6-1|.
CASSLRDGQPYEQYF
TGTGCCAGCAGCCTCAGAGACGGACAGCCCTACGAGCAGTACTTC
>.|TRBJ2-5|TRBV7-9|.
CASSFGTGRETQYF
TGTGCCAGCAGCTTCGGTACAGGGCGGGAGACCCAGTACTTC
>TRBD1|TRBJ1-4|TRBV5-6|.
CASSSDREAEKLFF
TGTGCCAGCAGTTCGGACAGGGAGGCTGAAAAACTGTTTTTT
>.|TRBJ2-5|TRBV4-1|.
CASSQESAEEETQYF
TGCGCCAGCAGCCAAGAGTCGGCCGAGGAGGAGACCCAGTACTTC
>TRBD1|TRBJ2-7|TRBV7-2|.
CASSQDGTGFYEQYF
TGTGCCAGCAGCCAGGATGGGACAGGGTTCTACGAGCAGTACTTC
>.|TRBJ1-1|TRBV5-1|.
CASSLEGGFAEAFF
TGCGCCAGCAGCTTGGAAGGGGGTTTCGCTGAAGCTTTCTTT
>.|TRBJ2-3|TRBV5-4|.
CASSSTGRTDTQYF
TGTGCCAGCAGCTCGACAGGGAGGACAGATACGCAGTATTTT
>TRBD1|TRBJ1-4|TRBV9|many
CASSSTGAGEKLFF
TGTGCCAGCAGCTCTACAGGGGCCGGTGAAAAACTGTTTTTT
>.|TRBJ2-7|TRBV7-9|.
CASSLSSGSYEQYF
TGTGCCAGCAGCTTATCTTCCGGCTCCTACGAGCAGTACTTC
>.|TRBJ1-2|TRBV28|few
CASSRPQGLYGYTF
TGTGCCAGCTCACGCCCGCAGGGGCTCTATGGCTACACCTTC
>TRBD1|TRBJ2-2|TRBV7-9|once
CASSSRTGGVTGELFF
TGTGCCAGCAGCTCCCGGACAGGGGGCGTCACCGGGGAGCTGTTTTTT
>TRBD1|TRBJ2-3|TRBV29-1|.
CSVGGDRTQYF
TGCAGCGTTGGTGGGGACAGGACGCAGTATTTT
>.|TRBJ2-3|TRBV28|.
CASSRGGSTDTQYF
TGTGCCAGCAGTAGGGGAGGAAGCACAGATACGCAGTATTTT
>.|TRBJ2-1|TRBV11-2|.
CASNLGTHYNEQFF
TGTGCCAGCAACTTGGGGACACACTACAATGAGCAGTTCTTC
>.|TRBJ1-2|TRBV19|.
CASRRQASVNYGYTF
TGTGCCAGTAGGAGACAGGCCTCAGTTAACTATGGCTACACCTTC
>TRBD1|TRBJ2-5|TRBV18|.
CASSPGTGAGMETQYF
TGTGCCAGCTCACCAGGGACAGGGGCTGGTATGGAGACCCAGTACTTC
>TRBD1|TRBJ1-4|TRBV6-5|.
CASSPDRDLNEKLFF
TGTGCCAGCAGCCCCGACAGGGATCTTAATGAAAAACTGTTTTTT
>TRBD2|TRBJ2-1|TRBV28|.
CASSSILAGGDNEQFF
TGTGCCAGCAGTTCCATACTAGCGGGAGGCGACAATGAGCAGTTCTTC
>.|TRBJ2-7|TRBV28|once
CASSLEWMGQGIPYEQYF
TGTGCCAGCAGTTTGGAGTGGATGGGGCAGGGGATTCCCTACGAGCAGTACTTC
>TRBD1|TRBJ2-7|TRBV6-5|.
CASRKTGGRYEQYF
TGTGCCAGCAGGAAGACAGGGGGCCGGTACGAGCAGTACTTC
>TRBD1|TRBJ2-7|TRBV7-2|.
CASSPHRGPYEQYF
TGTGCCAGCAGCCCCCACAGGGGGCCCTACGAGCAGTACTTC
>TRBD2|TRBJ2-1|TRBV19|.
CASRPTSGGYNEQFF
TGTGCCAGTAGACCTACTAGCGGCGGTTACAATGAGCAGTTCTTC
>.|TRBJ2-3|TRBV5-4|.
CASTPWGRGTDTQYF
TGTGCCAGCACCCCATGGGGGAGGGGGACAGATACGCAGTATTTT
>.|TRBJ2-2|TRBV6-5|.
CASSSRGGRGTGELFF
TGTGCCAGCAGTTCGAGGGGAGGTCGGGGAACCGGGGAGCTGTTTTTT
>TRBD1|TRBJ1-5|TRBV5-6|once
CASSSRRGGNQPQHF
TGTGCCAGCAGCTCCCGCAGGGGGGGCAATCAGCCCCAGCATTTT
>.|TRBJ2-5|TRBV5-1|.
CASSSSPGHETQYF
TGCGCCAGCAGCTCCTCCCCGGGACATGAGACCCAGTACTTC
>TRBD1|TRBJ1-1|TRBV10-3|medium-sized
CAIKQGANTEAFF
TGTGCCATCAAGCAGGGGGCGAACACTGAAGCTTTCTTT
>.|TRBJ2-5|TRBV6-1|.
CASSLQNQETQYF
TGTGCCAGCAGTTTGCAGAACCAAGAGACCCAGTACTTC
>.|TRBJ1-1|TRBV5-1|.
CASSPMGQGTNTEAFF
TGCGCCAGCAGCCCTATGGGGCAGGGAACGAACACTGAAGCTTTCTTT
>.|TRBJ2-1|TRBV9|.
CASSVVGRGSYNEQFF
TGTGCCAGCAGCGTAGTCGGTCGGGGATCCTACAATGAGCAGTTCTTC
>.|TRBJ1-5|TRBV4-1|.
CASSSTVGQGKGQPQHF
TGCGCCAGCAGTTCTACGGTTGGGCAGGGAAAAGGTCAGCCCCAGCATTTT
>.|TRBJ2-4|TRBV4-3|.
CASSQTGLGGQNIQYF
TGCGCCAGCAGCCAAACCGGACTGGGGGGGCAAAACATTCAGTACTTC
>TRBD2|TRBJ2-3|TRBV5-4|once
CASSVTTSGSGPDTQYF
TGTGCCAGCAGTGTTACCACTAGCGGGAGTGGTCCGGATACGCAGTATTTT